These 13 T cell receptor beta chains share one sample of origin, sequenced in a study of cytomegalovirus exposure and HLA in healthy donors. TCRdb's copy holds only in-frame clones and misses some; the assay was immunoSEQ multiplex PCR. This sample has 130,000 or so clones, with roughly 89% found just once. Specimen: PBMCs. All receptors come from a woman aged 18-29 years in good health and CMV-seropositive.

The chain links TRBV2 to TRBJ2-7, with D possibly TRBD2 on 5 matching bases. CDR3 size: 11 residues. The V end was cut by 7 bases, the J end by 1 base, with 5 bases between. Germline loops: CDR1 SNHLY, CDR2 FYNNEI. The CDR3 DNA reads as TGTGCCAGCATAGCGTCCTACGAGCAGTACTTC. This translates into CASIASYEQYF.

The genes are TRBV6-5 and TRBJ1-2; D is perhaps TRBD1 (6 bases). Germline V gene sequence: CDR1 MNHEY, CDR2 SVGAGI. V lost 5 bases and J 5 bases, leaving 12 bases between the germline ends. The CDR3 runs 13 residues. The CDR3 coding sequence is TGTGCCAGCAGTCGGGACACCTGGTATGGCTACACCTTC. It is translated as CASSRDTWYGYTF.

This chain uses TRBV29-1 with TRBJ1-2; 9 bases are shared with TRBD1. Per the germline V gene, CDR1 is SQVTM and CDR2 is ANQGSEA. The junction had 4 bases not matched to a gene; V was cut back by 4 bases and J by 4 bases. This CDR3 spans 13 amino acids. The CDR3 loop reads CSVGTGGGYGYTF. In DNA form, the CDR3 reads TGCAGCGTTGGTACAGGGGGCGGCTATGGCTACACCTTC.

In this sample, this clone turned up a few times. This chain uses TRBV5-6 with TRBJ2-3; 7 positions agree with TRBD2. The CDR3 is made up of 15 amino acids. Trimming took 1 base from V and 3 from J; bases not matched to a gene: 5. Germline V CDR1 and CDR2: SGHDT, YYEEEE. CDR3 nucleotide sequence: TGTGCCAGCAGCTTGCCGAGCGGGGAGACAGATACGCAGTATTTT. Amino acids: CASSLPSGETDTQYF.

The chain links TRBV19 to TRBJ1-2; D gene uncertain. The CDR3 runs to 14 residues. Germline V gene sequence: CDR1 LNHDA, CDR2 SQIVND (reference sequence). V was cut by 0 bases and J by 1 base, with 6 bases left in between. CDR3 nucleotides: TGTGCCAGTAGTATAGATCGGGGTAACTATGGCTACACCTTC. This encodes CASSIDRGNYGYTF. Variable domain in full (rest from reference TRBV19 and TRBJ1-2): DGGITQSPKYLFRKEGQNVTLSCEQNLNHDAMYWYRQDPGQGLRLIYYSQIVNDFQKGDIAEGYSVSREKKESFPLTVTSAQKNPTAFYLCASSIDRGNYGYTFGSGTRLTVV.

The chain recombines TRBV6-4 with TRBJ2-5, with D perhaps TRBD2 (6 bases). Germline V CDR1 and CDR2: MRHNA, SNTAGT. V shed 6 bases and J shed 0 bases, with 8 bases lying between them. The length of the CDR3 is 13 residues. CDR3 in DNA: TGTGCCAGCAGGGGGGACTACCAAGAGACCCAGTACTTC. This encodes CASRGDYQETQYF.

The chain combines TRBV30 with TRBJ2-3, with 11 bases identical to TRBD2. The V and J ends lost 1 base and 4 bases, in that order; junction bases with no gene match: 16. CDR1 GTSNPN and CDR2 SVGIG come from the germline V gene (reference sequence). The CDR3 contains 19 residues. The CDR3: CAWSGPLAGGLGGSDTQYF. The CDR3 nucleotides are TGTGCCTGGAGTGGACCTCTAGCGGGGGGACTAGGGGGTTCAGATACGCAGTATTTT.

This chain uses TRBV27 with TRBJ1-5, with D perhaps matching TRBD1 (6 bases). Deletions cut 2 bases from V and 15 bases from J, with 20 bases between. The CDR3 is 14 amino acids. Germline V gives CDR1 MNHEY, CDR2 SMNVEV (reference sequence). As DNA, the CDR3 is TGTGCCAGCAGTTTAACCTCCAGGGGAAAGAATTGGCATTTT. It translates to CASSLTSRGKNWHF.

The V gene is TRBV10-2, the J gene TRBJ2-3; D possibly corresponds to TRBD2 (5 bases). Germline V gene lookup returns CDR1 WSHSY and CDR2 SAAADI. Deletions cut 6 bases from V and 3 bases from J, with 16 bases between. The CDR3 totals 15 residues. CDR3 protein: CASRWSTRETDTQYF. CDR3 coding DNA: TGCGCCAGCAGGTGGAGTACGAGGGAGACAGATACGCAGTATTTT.

The chain links TRBV7-2 to TRBJ2-3; 9 bases align to TRBD1. Germline V CDR1 and CDR2: SGHTA, FQGNSA. This CDR3 is built from 17 residues. The J segment lost 0 bases and the V segment lost 5 bases, leaving 9 bases of the junction unmatched. CDR3: CASSTRQGELSTDTQYF. The DNA of the CDR3 is TGTGCCAGCAGCACGCGACAGGGGGAGCTGAGCACAGATACGCAGTATTTT.

This clone was counted a single time. The chain recombines TRBV15 with TRBJ1-6; the match to TRBD1 covers 7 bases. The V segment lost 5 bases and the J segment 7 bases; nucleotides outside the gene matches: 11. The CDR3 loop spans 16 amino acids. Germline V gene sequence: CDR1 LNHNV, CDR2 YYDKDF (reference sequence). CDR3 in DNA: TGTGCCACCAGCGGGGATCAGGGGGTGGCGAATTCACCCCTCCACTTT. This codes for CATSGDQGVANSPLHF.

The V gene is TRBV7-3, the J gene TRBJ2-5, with D possibly TRBD2 on 6 matching bases. This CDR3 is built from 17 residues. Germline V gene sequence: CDR1 SGHTA, CDR2 FQGTGA. The V and J ends lost 4 bases and 2 bases respectively, with 20 bases between them. CDR3 nucleotide sequence: TGTGCCAGCAGCTCGGCGGGACTCCCGGCGGGACAAGAGACCCAGTACTTC. Translation gives CASSSAGLPAGQETQYF.

This chain uses TRBV5-4 with TRBJ2-1, with TRBD2 as a possible D gene (7 bases). The CDR3 totals 16 residues. In germline, CDR1 is SGHNT, CDR2 YYREEE (reference sequence). V was cut by 2 bases and J by 6 bases, with 18 bases left in between. CDR3 sequence (DNA): TGTGCCAGCAGCTTTGTCTCGGGGGGCTCCGTCAATGAGCAGTTCTTC. Its protein product is CASSFVSGGSVNEQFF.